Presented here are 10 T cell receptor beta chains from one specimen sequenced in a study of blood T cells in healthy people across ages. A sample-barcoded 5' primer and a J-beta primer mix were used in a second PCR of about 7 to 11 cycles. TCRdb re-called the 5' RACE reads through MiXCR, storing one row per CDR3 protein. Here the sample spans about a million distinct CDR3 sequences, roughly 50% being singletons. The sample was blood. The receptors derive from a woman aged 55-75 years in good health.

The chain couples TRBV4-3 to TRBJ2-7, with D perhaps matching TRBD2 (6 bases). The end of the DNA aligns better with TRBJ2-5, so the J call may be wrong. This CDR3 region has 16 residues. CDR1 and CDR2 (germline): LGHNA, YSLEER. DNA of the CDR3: TGCGCCAGCAGCCAAGAAATGCGCCCCGGGGGAGAGACCCAGTACTTC. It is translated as CASSQEMRPGGETQYF.

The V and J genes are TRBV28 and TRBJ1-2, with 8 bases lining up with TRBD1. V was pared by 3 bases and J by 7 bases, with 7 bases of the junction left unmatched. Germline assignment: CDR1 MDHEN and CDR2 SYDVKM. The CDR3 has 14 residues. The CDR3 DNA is TGTGCCAGCAGTTTGAGGACAGGGACGAGTGGCTACACCTTC. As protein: CASSLRTGTSGYTF.

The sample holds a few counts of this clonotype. This CDR3 reads CASSQPRTGGSEQYF. The CDR3 DNA reads as TGCGCCAGCAGCCAACCGAGGACAGGGGGCTCCGAGCAGTACTTC. The chain combines TRBV4-1 with TRBJ2-5; 11 nucleotides match TRBD1. The J call may be wrong; the DNA end is better matched by TRBJ2-7. There are 15 residues in the CDR3. Germline V lookup: CDR1 MGHRA, CDR2 YSYEKL.

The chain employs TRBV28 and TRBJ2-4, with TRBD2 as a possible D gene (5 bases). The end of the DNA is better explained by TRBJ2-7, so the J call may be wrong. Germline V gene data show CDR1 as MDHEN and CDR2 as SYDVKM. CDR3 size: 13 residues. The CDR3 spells CASSRQAVREQYF. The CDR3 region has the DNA TGTGCCAGCAGTAGACAAGCGGTTCGCGAGCAGTACTTC.

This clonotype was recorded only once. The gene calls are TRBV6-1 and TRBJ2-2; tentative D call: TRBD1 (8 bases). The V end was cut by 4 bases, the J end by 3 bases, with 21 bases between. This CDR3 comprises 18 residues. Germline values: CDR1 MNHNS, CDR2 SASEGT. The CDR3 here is CASSGQGHGGTHTGELFF. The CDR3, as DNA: TGTGCCAGCAGTGGACAGGGGCACGGGGGGACTCACACCGGGGAGCTGTTTTTT.

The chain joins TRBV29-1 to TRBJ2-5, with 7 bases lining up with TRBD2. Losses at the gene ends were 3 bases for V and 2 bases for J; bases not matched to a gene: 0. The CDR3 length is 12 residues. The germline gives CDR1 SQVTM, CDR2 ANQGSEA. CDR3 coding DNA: TGCAGCGTTGAGGGAGGGCAAGAGACCCAGTACTTC. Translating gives CSVEGGQETQYF.

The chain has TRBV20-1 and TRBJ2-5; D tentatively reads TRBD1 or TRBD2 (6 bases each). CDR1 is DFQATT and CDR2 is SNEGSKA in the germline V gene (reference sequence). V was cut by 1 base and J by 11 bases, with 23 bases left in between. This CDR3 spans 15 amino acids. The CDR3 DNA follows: TGCAGTGCTAGAGCCCCTAGCGTGATCCCAGGGGAGCAGTACTTC. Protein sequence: CSARAPSVIPGEQYF.

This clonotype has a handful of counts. For the CDR3, the DNA is TGCGCCAGCAGCCAAGATATGGTTCGAGGGTCTAGCGGGAGAGATACGCAGTATTTT. Translation: CASSQDMVRGSSGRDTQYF. The rearrangement links TRBV4-3 to TRBJ2-3; 10 bases align to TRBD2. This CDR3 has 19 amino acids. Germline V lookup: CDR1 LGHNA, CDR2 YSLEER. J gave up 5 bases and V 0 bases, and 14 bases lay outside the gene matches.

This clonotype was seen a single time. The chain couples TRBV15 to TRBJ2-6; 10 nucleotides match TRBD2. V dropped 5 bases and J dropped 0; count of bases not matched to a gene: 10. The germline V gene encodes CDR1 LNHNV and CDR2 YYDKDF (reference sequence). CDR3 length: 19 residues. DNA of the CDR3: TGTGCCACCAGCCTAATAGCGGGAGGCCGAATCTCTGGGGCCAACGTCCTGACTTTC. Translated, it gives CATSLIAGGRISGANVLTF.

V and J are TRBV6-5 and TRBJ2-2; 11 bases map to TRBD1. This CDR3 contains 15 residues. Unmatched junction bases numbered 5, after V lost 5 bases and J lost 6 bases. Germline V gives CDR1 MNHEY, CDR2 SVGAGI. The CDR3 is CASSPDRGLPGELFF. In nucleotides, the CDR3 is TGTGCCAGCAGTCCGGACAGGGGGCTGCCCGGGGAGCTGTTTTTT.